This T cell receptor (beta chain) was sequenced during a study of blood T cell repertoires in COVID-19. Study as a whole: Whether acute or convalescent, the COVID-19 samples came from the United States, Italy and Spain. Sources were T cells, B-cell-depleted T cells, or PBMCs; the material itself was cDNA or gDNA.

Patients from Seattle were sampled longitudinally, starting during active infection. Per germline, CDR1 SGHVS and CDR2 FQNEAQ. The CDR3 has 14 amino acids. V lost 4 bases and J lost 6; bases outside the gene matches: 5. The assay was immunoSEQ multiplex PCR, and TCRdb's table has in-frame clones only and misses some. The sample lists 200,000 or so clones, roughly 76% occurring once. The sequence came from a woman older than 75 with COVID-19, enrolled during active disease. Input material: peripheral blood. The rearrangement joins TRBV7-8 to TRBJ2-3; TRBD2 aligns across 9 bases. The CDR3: CASSSGTSLDTQYF. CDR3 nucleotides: TGTGCCAGCAGCTCGGGGACTAGCCTCGATACGCAGTATTTT.